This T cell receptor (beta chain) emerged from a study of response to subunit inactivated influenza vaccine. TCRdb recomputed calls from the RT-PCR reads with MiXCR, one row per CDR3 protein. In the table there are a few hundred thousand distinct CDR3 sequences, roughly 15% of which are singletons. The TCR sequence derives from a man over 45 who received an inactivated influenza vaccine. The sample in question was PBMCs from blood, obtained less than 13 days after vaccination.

CDR3 region: CSALRGSYEQYF. CDR3 sequence (DNA): TGCAGTGCGCTAAGGGGTTCCTACGAGCAGTACTTC. The chain is built from TRBV20-1 and TRBJ2-7, with D possibly being TRBD1 (5 bases). Looked up from germline, CDR1 is DFQATT and CDR2 is SNEGSKA (reference sequence). Trimming shortened V by 6 bases and J by 1 base, and 10 bases separated the two germline ends. The CDR3 contains 12 residues.